These T cell receptor beta chains were read from a single sample in a study of blood T cell repertoires in COVID-19. Assay used: immunoSEQ multiplex PCR; TCRdb lists only in-frame clones, some missing. This table holds approximately 390,000 clones, approximately 88% found once. The sequenced sample consisted of PBMCs or T cells enriched from blood (not recorded which). The source is a woman aged 35 to 49 with acute COVID-19. The CDR3 runs from the conserved cysteine through the conserved F or W. The D gene is left open where the match is weak. Rows may omit the clone size; those that give it use once, few, many or a size class.

d_gene	len	v_gene	j_gene	abundance	CDR3aa	CDR3nt
.	15	TRBV2	TRBJ1-3	.	CASSEVAHSGNTIYF	TGTGCCAGCAGTGAAGTAGCCCACTCTGGAAACACCATATATTTT
TRBD1	12	TRBV11-3	TRBJ1-2	.	CASRQGRDGYTF	TGTGCCAGCAGACAGGGGCGAGATGGCTACACCTTC
.	12	TRBV18	TRBJ2-1	.	CASSLATTEQFF	TGTGCCAGCTCACTAGCGACTACTGAGCAGTTCTTC
.	12	TRBV19	TRBJ2-3	few	CASSFLTDTQYF	TGTGCCAGTAGTTTCCTCACAGATACGCAGTATTTT
.	13	TRBV12-5	TRBJ2-2	.	CASAVTGAGELFF	TGTGCTAGTGCCGTAACCGGAGCCGGGGAGCTGTTTTTT
TRBD1	14	TRBV5-6	TRBJ2-7	.	CASSKGQITYEQYF	TGTGCCAGCAGCAAGGGACAGATCACCTACGAGCAGTACTTC
.	16	TRBV3-1/TRBV3-2	TRBJ1-1	.	CASSQDIRGGNTEAFF	TGTGCCAGCAGCCAAGATATACGCGGAGGGAACACTGAAGCTTTCTTT
.	14	TRBV5-4	TRBJ2-1	.	CASSSEPHYNEQFF	TGTGCCAGCAGCTCGGAGCCACACTACAATGAGCAGTTCTTC
.	14	TRBV19	TRBJ1-3	few	CASSTQGTGNTIYF	TGTGCCAGTAGTACACAGGGTACTGGAAACACCATATATTTT
TRBD1	19	TRBV18	TRBJ1-3	.	CASSPRQLRDRGSGNTIYF	TGTGCCAGCTCACCACGTCAATTGAGGGACAGGGGGTCCGGAAACACCATATATTTT
.	13	TRBV6-5	TRBJ2-1	.	CAGAKEVRREQFF	TGTGCCGGGGCGAAAGAGGTCAGGCGAGAGCAGTTCTTC
.	13	TRBV5-6	TRBJ1-4	.	CASSYRVNEKLFF	TGTGCCAGCAGCTACAGGGTGAATGAAAAACTGTTTTTT
TRBD1	17	TRBV6-2/TRBV6-3	TRBJ1-6	.	CASSTTGAGSYNSPLHF	TGTGCCAGCAGCACCACAGGGGCCGGCTCCTATAATTCACCCCTCCACTTT
TRBD2	16	TRBV28	TRBJ2-7	.	CASTSPASGASDEQYF	TGTGCCAGCACCTCTCCGGCCAGCGGGGCTTCGGACGAGCAGTACTTC
TRBD1	14	TRBV4-1	TRBJ1-6	.	CASSQWTGNSPLHF	TGCGCCAGCAGCCAATGGACAGGGAATTCACCCCTCCACTTT
.	15	TRBV9	TRBJ2-1	.	CASTPNRGRIYEQFF	TGTGCCAGCACCCCGAACCGCGGGCGAATCTACGAGCAGTTCTTC
TRBD1	16	TRBV11-2	TRBJ2-3	.	CASSLTGQGARDTQYF	TGTGCCAGCAGCCTGACGGGACAGGGGGCAAGAGATACGCAGTATTTT
TRBD1	18	TRBV7-2	TRBJ1-5	few	CASSLVRTGPYSNQPQHF	TGTGCCAGCAGCTTAGTGAGGACAGGGCCTTATAGCAATCAGCCCCAGCATTTT
.	14	TRBV5-1	TRBJ2-7	many	CASTYGDRSYEQYF	TGCGCCAGCACCTACGGCGACAGATCCTACGAGCAGTACTTC
.	13	TRBV4-2	TRBJ2-7	.	CASSQLGGHEQYF	TGTGCCAGCAGCCAACTAGGAGGCCACGAGCAGTACTTC
TRBD1	15	TRBV18	TRBJ2-6	.	CASSATGDGANVLTF	TGTGCCAGCTCGGCGACAGGGGACGGGGCCAACGTCCTGACTTTC
.	15	TRBV30	TRBJ1-2	.	CAWSPTRKFNYGYTF	TGTGCCTGGAGTCCAACGAGGAAATTTAACTATGGCTACACCTTC
TRBD2	16	TRBV5-1	TRBJ2-1	.	CASSPRLAGSYNEQFF	TGCGCCAGCAGCCCACGACTAGCGGGGTCCTACAATGAGCAGTTCTTC
.	13	TRBV30	TRBJ1-4	.	CAWSPVLGEKLFF	TGTGCCTGGAGTCCCGTCCTGGGCGAAAAACTGTTTTTT
TRBD1	14	TRBV18	TRBJ1-1	once	CASSPGQGASEAFF	TGTGCCAGCTCACCGGGACAGGGGGCTTCTGAAGCTTTCTTT
.	17	TRBV6-1	TRBJ1-6	.	CASSEGKTGTVNSPLHF	TGTGCCAGCAGTGAAGGTAAAACAGGGACGGTTAATTCACCCCTCCACTTT
TRBD1	15	TRBV30	TRBJ1-6	.	CAWSVPRGPNSPLHF	TGTGCCTGGAGTGTCCCCAGGGGGCCTAATTCACCCCTCCACTTT
.	15	TRBV19	TRBJ1-1	.	CASSIEGARNTEAFF	TGTGCCAGTAGTATCGAAGGGGCGCGGAACACTGAAGCTTTCTTT
.	14	TRBV15	TRBJ2-5	once	CATSTSGTRETQYF	TGTGCCACCAGCACCTCCGGGACACGAGAGACCCAGTACTTC
TRBD1	18	TRBV5-1	TRBJ1-3	few	CASSAGGTAARKGNTIYF	TGCGCCAGCAGCGCCGGTGGGACAGCTGCTCGGAAGGGAAACACCATATATTTT
.	15	TRBV5-1	TRBJ1-3	.	CASRHTGGSGNTIYF	TGCGCCAGCAGACATACGGGTGGCTCTGGAAACACCATATATTTT
.	13	TRBV10-3	TRBJ1-1	.	CAISGGRGDEAFF	TGTGCCATCAGTGGGGGTCGCGGGGATGAAGCTTTCTTT
.	13	TRBV24-1	TRBJ1-1	.	CATSGGGNTEAFF	TGTGCCACCAGTGGAGGGGGGAACACTGAAGCTTTCTTT
TRBD2	15	TRBV24-1	TRBJ2-1	.	CASHPLAGRWGEQFF	TGTGCCTCCCACCCCCTAGCGGGGCGGTGGGGGGAGCAGTTCTTC
.	18	TRBV4-1	TRBJ1-5	.	CASSQHWGRGGSNQPQHF	TGCGCCAGCAGCCAACATTGGGGACGGGGGGGTAGCAATCAGCCCCAGCATTTT
.	12	TRBV6-1	TRBJ2-7	.	CASSLGTAWGDF	TGTGCCAGCAGTTTAGGGACAGCCTGGGGGGACTTC
TRBD2	18	TRBV9	TRBJ2-1	.	CASSVEGLAGGSYNEQFF	TGTGCCAGCAGCGTAGAGGGACTAGCGGGGGGTTCCTACAATGAGCAGTTCTTC